Below are 14 T cell receptor beta chains sequenced from a single sample in a study of graft-versus-host responses after intestinal transplantation. Assay: immunoSEQ multiplex PCR; the TCRdb copy retains only in-frame clones and omits some. Counted here are approximately 86,000 clones, 85% to 95% occurring once; the ten biggest clones make up roughly 0.43%. Their antigens remain unidentified. Source: unstimulated CD8+ T cells sorted from spleen or lymph node cells, taken before transplant. These receptors were taken from a human donor who was the organ donor for an intestinal transplant.

The chain joins TRBV4-1 to TRBJ1-1, with a weak D call TRBD1 (5 bases). Trimming cost V 4 bases and J 6 bases, with 9 bases left between them. The CDR3 runs 12 residues. CDR1 is MGHRA and CDR2 is YSYEKL in the germline V gene. This CDR3 reads CASSPQGSEAFF. The CDR3 DNA reads as TGCGCCAGCAGCCCCCAGGGCTCTGAAGCTTTCTTT.

J is TRBJ1-2 and V is TRBV7-9; D gene ambiguous. Germline V gene lookup returns CDR1 SEHNR and CDR2 FQNEAQ (reference sequence). The germline V and J ends were trimmed by 4 bases and 5 bases, with 23 bases remaining between them. CDR3 length equals 17 residues. CDR3 region: CASSSTPGQEDSYGYTF. In nucleotides, the CDR3 is TGTGCCAGCAGCTCGACCCCTGGGCAGGAGGACTCGTATGGCTACACCTTC. The whole variable domain, remainder taken from reference TRBV7-9 and TRBJ1-2, is DTGVSQNPRHKITKRGQNVTFRCDPISEHNRLYWYRQTLGQGPEFLTYFQNEAQLEKSRLLSDRFSAERPKGSFSTLEIQRTEQGDSAMYLCASSSTPGQEDSYGYTFGSGTRLTVV.

The rearrangement uses TRBV20-1 and TRBJ1-2, with a tentative D call TRBD1 (6 bases). Germline-derived CDR1 and CDR2 are DFQATT and SNEGSKA (reference sequence). The CDR3 sequence is 11 residues long. V was shortened by 4 bases and J by 8 bases, with 11 bases between the two germline ends. CDR3 bases: TGCAGTGCTAATCCGGGGGGCGGCTACACCTTC. Protein: CSANPGGGYTF.

This chain uses TRBV27 with TRBJ2-1, with 9 nucleotides matching TRBD2. The germline V gene has CDR1 MNHEY and CDR2 SMNVEV (reference sequence). This CDR3 has 17 residues. V lost 8 bases, J lost 7 bases, and 18 bases stayed unmatched. The CDR3 spells CASGLSVGAGGGNEQFF. The CDR3 region has the DNA TGTGCCAGCGGACTCTCCGTTGGAGCGGGGGGAGGGAATGAGCAGTTCTTC.

The chain employs TRBV4-1 and TRBJ2-1; D remains unclear. Germline V lookup: CDR1 MGHRA, CDR2 YSYEKL. Trimming stripped 0 bases from V and 0 bases from J, with 6 bases between. CDR3 length: 15 amino acids. CDR3 DNA: TGCGCCAGCAGCCAAGATAGTAGCTCCTACAATGAGCAGTTCTTC. It is translated as CASSQDSSSYNEQFF.

This rearrangement joins TRBV5-1 to TRBJ1-1; a weak D match, TRBD1 (5 bases). Per the germline V gene, CDR1 is SGHRS and CDR2 is YFSETQ. CDR3 length: 16 amino acids. With 4 bases removed from V and 1 base from J, the gap between germline ends came to 17 bases. The CDR3 DNA reads TGCGCCAGCAGCCCCTATGGGGCAAGGTCGAACACTGAAGCTTTCTTT. Its protein is CASSPYGARSNTEAFF.

This clone appeared once. The same CDR3 can be traced to other DNA sequences in this sample. The chain joins TRBV9 to TRBJ1-4; a possible D gene is TRBD1 (6 bases). Per the germline V gene, CDR1 is SGDLS and CDR2 is YYNGEE. The V gene lost 0 bases and the J gene lost 5 bases, with 8 bases spanning the gap. The CDR3 is 14 residues long. CDR3 DNA: TGTGCCAGCAGCGTAGGAGGGGGAAATGAAAAACTGTTTTTT. It encodes CASSVGGGNEKLFF.

This rearrangement joins TRBV27 to TRBJ2-3; TRBD1 matches 8 bases. Germline values: CDR1 MNHEY, CDR2 SMNVEV (reference sequence). The CDR3 loop spans 13 amino acids. J was trimmed by 6 bases and V by 5 bases; bases with no gene match: 4. CDR3 region: CASSPDRGDTQYF. In nucleotides, the CDR3 is TGTGCCAGCAGTCCAGACAGGGGTGATACGCAGTATTTT.

V and J are TRBV10-1 and TRBJ1-2; 10 positions agree with TRBD1. CDR3 size: 16 residues. CDR1 and CDR2 (germline): WNHNN, SYGVQD (reference sequence). The V and J ends lost 6 bases and 8 bases, in that order; junction bases with no gene match: 15. The CDR3 DNA reads TGCGCCAGCAGCGAGATACGTAGACAGGGGGCCGGCGGCTACACCTTC. The encoded protein is CASSEIRRQGAGGYTF.

V is TRBV5-4 and J is TRBJ1-2; tentatively, D is TRBD1 (5 bases). Deletions cut 4 bases from V and 8 bases from J, with 18 bases between. Per the germline V gene, CDR1 is SGHNT and CDR2 is YYREEE (reference sequence). The CDR3 runs to 14 residues. CDR3 loop: CASSQPTSPGGYTF. The CDR3 nucleotides are TGTGCCAGCAGCCAACCCACAAGCCCAGGGGGCTACACCTTC.

V is TRBV5-5 and J is TRBJ2-2; TRBD2 matches 11 bases. From germline, CDR1 is SGHKS and CDR2 YYEKEE (reference sequence). Trimming at V came to 0 bases and at J to 5 bases, leaving 3 bases not matched to a gene. The CDR3 loop spans 16 amino acids. CDR3 nucleotides: TGTGCCAGCAGCTTGGATTCTAGCGGGGGGACCGGGGAGCTGTTTTTT. Its translation is CASSLDSSGGTGELFF.

The chain combines TRBV5-6 with TRBJ1-2; no definite D call. Germline V gene data show CDR1 as SGHDT and CDR2 as YYEEEE. The V end lost 0 bases, the J end lost 0 bases, and 6 bases lay between the germline ends. There are 14 residues in the CDR3. CDR3 sequence reads: CASSLEQTNYGYTF. The CDR3 coding sequence is TGTGCCAGCAGCTTGGAACAGACTAACTATGGCTACACCTTC.

This clone was seen only once. The chain joins TRBV7-9 to TRBJ2-3; a weak D match, TRBD2 (6 bases). Per the germline V gene, CDR1 is SEHNR and CDR2 is FQNEAQ (reference sequence). The CDR3 length is 15 residues. Trimming cost V 2 bases and J 5 bases, with 14 bases left between them. The CDR3 sequence is CASSLIRTGGDTQYF. CDR3 sequence (DNA): TGTGCCAGCAGCTTAATCCGGACCGGGGGAGATACGCAGTATTTT. Full variable domain (missing parts from reference TRBV7-9 and TRBJ2-3): DTGVSQNPRHKITKRGQNVTFRCDPISEHNRLYWYRQTLGQGPEFLTYFQNEAQLEKSRLLSDRFSAERPKGSFSTLEIQRTEQGDSAMYLCASSLIRTGGDTQYFGPGTRLTVL.

V and J are TRBV27 and TRBJ1-2; 9 bases map to TRBD1. The CDR3 spans 15 residues. With 2 bases clipped from V and 7 bases from J, the junction kept 8 bases outside the gene matches. Germline V gene data show CDR1 as MNHEY and CDR2 as SMNVEV (reference sequence). The DNA of the CDR3 is TGTGCCAGCAGTTTAGGGACAGGGAGTCGGTTTGGCTACACCTTC. This gives the protein CASSLGTGSRFGYTF.